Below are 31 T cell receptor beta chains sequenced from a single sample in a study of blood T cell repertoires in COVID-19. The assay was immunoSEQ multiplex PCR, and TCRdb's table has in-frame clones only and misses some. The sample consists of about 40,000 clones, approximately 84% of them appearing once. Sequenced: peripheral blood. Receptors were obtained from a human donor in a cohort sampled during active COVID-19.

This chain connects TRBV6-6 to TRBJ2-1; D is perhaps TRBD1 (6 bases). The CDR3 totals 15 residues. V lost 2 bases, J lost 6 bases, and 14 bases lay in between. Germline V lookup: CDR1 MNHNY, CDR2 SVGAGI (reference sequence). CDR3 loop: CASSYQGTASNEQFF. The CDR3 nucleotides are TGTGCCAGCAGTTACCAGGGGACGGCGTCCAATGAGCAGTTCTTC.

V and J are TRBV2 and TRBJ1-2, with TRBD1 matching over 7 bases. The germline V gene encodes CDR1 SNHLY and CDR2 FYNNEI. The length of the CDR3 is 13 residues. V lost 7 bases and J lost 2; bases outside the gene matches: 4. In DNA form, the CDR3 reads TGTGCCAGCACAAGGGACAGAAACTATGGCTACACCTTC. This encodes CASTRDRNYGYTF. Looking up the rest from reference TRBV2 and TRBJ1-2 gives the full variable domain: EPEVTQTPSHQVTQMGQEVILRCVPISNHLYFYWYRQILGQKVEFLVSFYNNEISEKSEIFDDQFSVERPDGSNFTLKIRSTKLEDSAMYFCASTRDRNYGYTFGSGTRLTVV.

DNA for the CDR3: TGTGCCAGCACTCAGCCGGGAGCTGAAGCTTTCTTT. It encodes CASTQPGAEAFF. The gene calls are TRBV6-6 and TRBJ1-1; D gene ambiguous. The germline V and J ends were trimmed by 7 bases and 6 bases, with 12 bases remaining between them. CDR1 is MNHNY, CDR2 SVGAGI, per germline (reference sequence). The CDR3 is 12 residues long.

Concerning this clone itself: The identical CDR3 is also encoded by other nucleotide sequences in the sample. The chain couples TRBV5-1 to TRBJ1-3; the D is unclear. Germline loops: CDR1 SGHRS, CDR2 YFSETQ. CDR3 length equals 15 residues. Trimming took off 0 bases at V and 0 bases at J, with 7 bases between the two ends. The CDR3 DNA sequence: TGCGCCAGCAGCTTGGATGGGAGCTCTGGAAACACCATATATTTT. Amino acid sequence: CASSLDGSSGNTIYF.

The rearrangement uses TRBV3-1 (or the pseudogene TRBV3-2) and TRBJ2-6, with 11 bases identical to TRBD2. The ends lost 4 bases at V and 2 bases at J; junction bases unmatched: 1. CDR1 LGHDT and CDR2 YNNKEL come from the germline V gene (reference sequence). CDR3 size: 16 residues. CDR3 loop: CASSRLAGTGANVLTF. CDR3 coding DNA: TGTGCCAGCAGCCGACTAGCGGGGACTGGGGCCAACGTCCTGACTTTC.

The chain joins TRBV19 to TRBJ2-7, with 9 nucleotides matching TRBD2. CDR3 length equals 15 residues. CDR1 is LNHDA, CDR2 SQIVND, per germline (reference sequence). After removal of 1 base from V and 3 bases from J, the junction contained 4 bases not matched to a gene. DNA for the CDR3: TGTGCCAGTAGTATAGTAGTAGCGGGGGACTACGAGCAGTACTTC. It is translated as CASSIVVAGDYEQYF.

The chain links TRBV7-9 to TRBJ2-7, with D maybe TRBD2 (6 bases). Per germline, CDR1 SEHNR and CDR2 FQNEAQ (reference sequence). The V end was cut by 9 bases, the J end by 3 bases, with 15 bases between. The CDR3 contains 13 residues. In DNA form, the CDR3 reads TGTGCCAGTCGGGACTCACGAAGCTACGAGCAGTACTTC. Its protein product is CASRDSRSYEQYF. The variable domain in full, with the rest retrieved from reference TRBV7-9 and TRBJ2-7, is DTGVSQNPRHKITKRGQNVTFRCDPISEHNRLYWYRQTLGQGPEFLTYFQNEAQLEKSRLLSDRFSAERPKGSFSTLEIQRTEQGDSAMYLCASRDSRSYEQYFGPGTRLTVT.

The chain's CDR3 is CASSLLGAGDTQYF. The CDR3 nucleotides are TGTGCCAGCAGCCTTCTGGGGGCTGGGGATACGCAGTATTTT. The chain links TRBV7-3 to TRBJ2-3, with TRBD1 as a possible D gene (6 bases). The length of the CDR3 is 14 residues. The germline CDR1 and CDR2 sequences are SGHTA and FQGTGA. Trimming cost V 5 bases and J 6 bases, with 15 bases left between them.

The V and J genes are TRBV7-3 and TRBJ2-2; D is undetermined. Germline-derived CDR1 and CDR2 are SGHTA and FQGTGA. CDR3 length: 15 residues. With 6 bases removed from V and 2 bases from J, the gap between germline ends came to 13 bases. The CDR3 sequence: CASRSGGPNTGELFF. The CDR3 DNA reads TGTGCCAGCAGGAGTGGTGGGCCCAACACCGGGGAGCTGTTTTTT.

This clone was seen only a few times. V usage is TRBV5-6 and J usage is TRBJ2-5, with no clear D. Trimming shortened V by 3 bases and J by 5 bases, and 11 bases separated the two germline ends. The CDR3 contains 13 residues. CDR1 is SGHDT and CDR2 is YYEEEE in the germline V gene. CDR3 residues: CASSSQNLETQYF. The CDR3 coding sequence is TGTGCCAGCAGCTCACAAAACCTGGAGACCCAGTACTTC.

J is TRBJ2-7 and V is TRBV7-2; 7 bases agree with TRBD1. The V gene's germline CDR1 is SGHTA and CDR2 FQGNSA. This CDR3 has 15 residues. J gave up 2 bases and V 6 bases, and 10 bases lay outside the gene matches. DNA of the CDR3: TGTGCCAGCAGTCCTACGGGGACAGAGACCTACGAGCAGTACTTC. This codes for CASSPTGTETYEQYF.

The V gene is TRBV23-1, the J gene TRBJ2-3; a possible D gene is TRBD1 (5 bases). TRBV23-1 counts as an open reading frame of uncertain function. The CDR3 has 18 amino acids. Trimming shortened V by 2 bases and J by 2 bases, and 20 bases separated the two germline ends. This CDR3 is CASSQRWNRGTNTDTQYF. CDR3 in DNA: TGCGCCAGCAGTCAACGGTGGAATAGGGGAACGAACACAGATACGCAGTATTTT.

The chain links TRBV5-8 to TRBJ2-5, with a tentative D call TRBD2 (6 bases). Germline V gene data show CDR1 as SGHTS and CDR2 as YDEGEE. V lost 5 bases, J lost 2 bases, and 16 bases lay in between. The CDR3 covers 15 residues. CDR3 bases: TGTGCCAGCAGGGGACGGGCCGGGGGTCAAGAGACCCAGTACTTC. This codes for CASRGRAGGQETQYF.

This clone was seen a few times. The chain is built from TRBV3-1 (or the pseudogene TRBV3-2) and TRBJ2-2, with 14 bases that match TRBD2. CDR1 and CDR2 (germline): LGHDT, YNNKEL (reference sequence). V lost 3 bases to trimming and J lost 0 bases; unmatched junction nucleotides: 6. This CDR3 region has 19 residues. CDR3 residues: CASSQGLAGDLSNTGELFF. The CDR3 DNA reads TGTGCCAGCAGCCAGGGACTAGCGGGGGACCTCTCGAACACCGGGGAGCTGTTTTTT.

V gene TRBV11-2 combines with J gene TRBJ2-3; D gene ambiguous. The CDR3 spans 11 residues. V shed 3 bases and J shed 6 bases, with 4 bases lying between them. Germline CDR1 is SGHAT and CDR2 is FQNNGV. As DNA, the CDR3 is TGTGCCAGCAGCTTCTTGGATACGCAGTATTTT. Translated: CASSFLDTQYF.

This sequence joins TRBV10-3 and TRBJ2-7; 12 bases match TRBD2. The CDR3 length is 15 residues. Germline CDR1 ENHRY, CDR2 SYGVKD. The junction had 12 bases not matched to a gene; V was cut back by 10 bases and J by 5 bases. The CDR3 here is CATTGPTSGGDEQYF. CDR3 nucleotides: TGTGCCACTACCGGTCCGACTAGCGGGGGTGACGAGCAGTACTTC.

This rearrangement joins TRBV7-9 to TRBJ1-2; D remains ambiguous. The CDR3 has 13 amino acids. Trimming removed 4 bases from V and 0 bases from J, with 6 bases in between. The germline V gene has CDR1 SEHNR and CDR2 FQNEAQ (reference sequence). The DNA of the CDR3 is TGTGCCAGCAGCTGGCGGACTAACTATGGCTACACCTTC. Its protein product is CASSWRTNYGYTF.

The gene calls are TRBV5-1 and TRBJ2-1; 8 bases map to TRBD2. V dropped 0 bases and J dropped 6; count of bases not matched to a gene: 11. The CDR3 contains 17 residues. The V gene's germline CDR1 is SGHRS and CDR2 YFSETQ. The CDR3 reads CASSLGLTPTSGNEQFF. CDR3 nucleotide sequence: TGCGCCAGCAGCTTGGGGCTTACTCCCACTAGCGGCAATGAGCAGTTCTTC.

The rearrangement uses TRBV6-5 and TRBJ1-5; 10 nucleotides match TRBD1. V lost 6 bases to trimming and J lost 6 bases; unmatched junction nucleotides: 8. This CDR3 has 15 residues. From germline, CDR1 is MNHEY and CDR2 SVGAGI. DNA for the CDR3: TGTGCCAGCAGACCGGACAGGGGGAAGCGTCAGCCCCAGCATTTT. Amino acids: CASRPDRGKRQPQHF.

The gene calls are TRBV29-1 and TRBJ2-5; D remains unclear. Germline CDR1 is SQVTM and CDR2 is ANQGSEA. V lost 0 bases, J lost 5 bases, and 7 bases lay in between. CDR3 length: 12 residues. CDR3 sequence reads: CSVEDLEETQYF. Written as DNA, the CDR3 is TGCAGCGTTGAAGATCTGGAGGAGACCCAGTACTTC.

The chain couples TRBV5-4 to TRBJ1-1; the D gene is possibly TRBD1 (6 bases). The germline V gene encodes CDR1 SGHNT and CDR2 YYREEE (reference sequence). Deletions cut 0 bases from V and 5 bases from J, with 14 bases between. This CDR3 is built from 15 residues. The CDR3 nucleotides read TGTGCCAGCAGCTTGGAAAGGGGGGGGCGAACTGAAGCTTTCTTT. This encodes CASSLERGGRTEAFF.

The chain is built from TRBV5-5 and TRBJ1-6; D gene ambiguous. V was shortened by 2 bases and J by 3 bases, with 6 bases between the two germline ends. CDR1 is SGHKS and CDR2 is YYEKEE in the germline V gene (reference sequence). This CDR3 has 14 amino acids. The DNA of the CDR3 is TGTGCCAGCAGCTTACAGAGCTATAATTCACCCCTCCACTTT. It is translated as CASSLQSYNSPLHF.

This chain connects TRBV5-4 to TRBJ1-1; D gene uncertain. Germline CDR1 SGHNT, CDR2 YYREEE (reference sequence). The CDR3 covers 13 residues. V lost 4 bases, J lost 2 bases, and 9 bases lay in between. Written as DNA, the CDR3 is TGTGCCAGCAGCCTTACGGGAAACACTGAAGCTTTCTTT. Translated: CASSLTGNTEAFF. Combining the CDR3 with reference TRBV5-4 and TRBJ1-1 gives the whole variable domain ETGVTQSPTHLIKTRGQQVTLRCSSQSGHNTVSWYQQALGQGPQFIFQYYREEENGRGNFPPRFSGLQFPNYSSELNVNALELDDSALYLCASSLTGNTEAFFGQGTRLTVV.

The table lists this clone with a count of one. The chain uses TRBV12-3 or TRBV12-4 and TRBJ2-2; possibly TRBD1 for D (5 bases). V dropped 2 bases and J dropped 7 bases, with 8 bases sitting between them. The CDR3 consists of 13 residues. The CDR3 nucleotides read TGTGCCAGCAGTTTACTAAGGGGCGGGGAGCTGTTTTTT. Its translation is CASSLLRGGELFF.

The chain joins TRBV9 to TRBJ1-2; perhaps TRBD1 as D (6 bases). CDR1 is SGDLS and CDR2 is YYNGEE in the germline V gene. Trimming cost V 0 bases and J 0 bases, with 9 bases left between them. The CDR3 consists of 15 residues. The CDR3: CASSVAQGPNYGYTF. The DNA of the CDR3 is TGTGCCAGCAGCGTAGCCCAGGGGCCTAACTATGGCTACACCTTC.

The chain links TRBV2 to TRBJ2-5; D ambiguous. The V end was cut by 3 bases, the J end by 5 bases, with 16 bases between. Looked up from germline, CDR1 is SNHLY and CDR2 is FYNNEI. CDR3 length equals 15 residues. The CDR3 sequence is CASSDSKSYGETQYF. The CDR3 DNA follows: TGTGCCAGCAGTGATAGTAAGAGCTACGGGGAGACCCAGTACTTC.

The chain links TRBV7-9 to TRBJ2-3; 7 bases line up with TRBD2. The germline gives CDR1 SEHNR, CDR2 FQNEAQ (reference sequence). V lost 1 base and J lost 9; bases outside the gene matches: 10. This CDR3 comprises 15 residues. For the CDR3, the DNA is TGTGCCAGCAGCTTAGGTGGGGGGGAGCAGGACACGCAGTATTTT. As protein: CASSLGGGEQDTQYF. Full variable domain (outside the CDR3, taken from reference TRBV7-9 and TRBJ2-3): DTGVSQNPRHKITKRGQNVTFRCDPISEHNRLYWYRQTLGQGPEFLTYFQNEAQLEKSRLLSDRFSAERPKGSFSTLEIQRTEQGDSAMYLCASSLGGGEQDTQYFGPGTRLTVL.

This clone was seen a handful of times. CDR3 residues: CASTTEAPSSYNSPLHF. The CDR3 DNA follows: TGTGCCAGTACCACCGAAGCGCCCAGCTCCTATAATTCACCCCTCCACTTT. This chain connects TRBV19 to TRBJ1-6; no definite D call. There are 17 residues in the CDR3. The V end lost 7 bases, the J end lost 0 bases, and 16 bases lay between the germline ends. Looked up from germline, CDR1 is LNHDA and CDR2 is SQIVND (reference sequence).

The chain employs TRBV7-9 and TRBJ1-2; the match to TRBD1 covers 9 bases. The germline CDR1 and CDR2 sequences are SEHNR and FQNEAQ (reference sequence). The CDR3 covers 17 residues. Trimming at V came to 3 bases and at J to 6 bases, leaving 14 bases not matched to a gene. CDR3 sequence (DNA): TGTGCCAGCAGCTTTTTCATCGGTTTAGGGACAGGGAATGGCTACACCTTC. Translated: CASSFFIGLGTGNGYTF. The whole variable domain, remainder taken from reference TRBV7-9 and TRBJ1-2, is DTGVSQNPRHKITKRGQNVTFRCDPISEHNRLYWYRQTLGQGPEFLTYFQNEAQLEKSRLLSDRFSAERPKGSFSTLEIQRTEQGDSAMYLCASSFFIGLGTGNGYTFGSGTRLTVV.

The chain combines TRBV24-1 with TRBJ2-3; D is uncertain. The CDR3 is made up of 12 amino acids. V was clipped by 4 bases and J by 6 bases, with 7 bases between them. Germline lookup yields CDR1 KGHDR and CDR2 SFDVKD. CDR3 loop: CATSDPTDTQYF. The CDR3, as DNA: TGTGCCACCAGTGACCCTACTGATACGCAGTATTTT.

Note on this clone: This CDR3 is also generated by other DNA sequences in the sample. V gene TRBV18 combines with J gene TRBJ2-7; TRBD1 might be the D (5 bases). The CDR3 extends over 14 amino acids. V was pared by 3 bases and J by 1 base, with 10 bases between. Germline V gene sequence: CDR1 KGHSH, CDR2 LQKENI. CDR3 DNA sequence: TGTGCCAGCTCACCCCAGGGCGATTCCTACGAGCAGTACTTC. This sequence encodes CASSPQGDSYEQYF. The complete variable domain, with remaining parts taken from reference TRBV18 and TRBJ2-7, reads NAGVMQNPRHLVRRRGQEARLRCSPMKGHSHVYWYRQLPEEGLKFMVYLQKENIIDESGMPKERFSAEFPKEGPSILRIQQVVRGDSAAYFCASSPQGDSYEQYFGPGTRLTVT.